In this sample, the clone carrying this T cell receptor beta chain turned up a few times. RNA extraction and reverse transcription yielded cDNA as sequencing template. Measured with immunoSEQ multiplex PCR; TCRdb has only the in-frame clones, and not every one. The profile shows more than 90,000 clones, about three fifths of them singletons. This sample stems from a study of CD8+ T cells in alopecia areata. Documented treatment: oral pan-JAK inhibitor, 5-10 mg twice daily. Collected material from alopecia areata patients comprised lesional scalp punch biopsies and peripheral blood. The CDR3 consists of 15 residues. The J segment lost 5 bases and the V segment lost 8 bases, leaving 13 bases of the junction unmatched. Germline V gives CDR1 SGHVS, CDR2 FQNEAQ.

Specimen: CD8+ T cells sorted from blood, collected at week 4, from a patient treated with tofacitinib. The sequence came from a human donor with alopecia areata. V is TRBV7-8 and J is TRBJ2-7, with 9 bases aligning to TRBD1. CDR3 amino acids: CASGAGTGFVHEQYF. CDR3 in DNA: TGTGCCAGCGGAGCCGGGACAGGGTTCGTCCACGAGCAGTACTTC.